These 25 T cell receptor beta chains were sequenced from one sample in a study of T-cell reconstitution after alpha-beta-depleted transplantation in children. Construction of the TCRbeta library involved unique molecular identifiers. TCRdb fed the PCR reads into MiXCR, producing one record per CDR3 protein. The table lists roughly 180,000 distinct CDR3 sequences, roughly 15% of them singletons. The specimen comprised PBMCs from the stem cell graft donor, sampled from the stem cell graft. The receptor set was obtained from a human donor who donated a stem cell graft to a child with acute lymphoblastic leukemia.

Concerning this clonotype: A much larger clone differs from this one at a single base, so this may be a read error. The V gene is TRBV10-3, the J gene TRBJ2-1; D call uncertain. The CDR3 contains 12 residues. Trimming stripped 0 bases from V and 8 bases from J, with 5 bases between. The germline V gene encodes CDR1 ENHRY and CDR2 SYGVKD. The CDR3 DNA reads TGTGCCATCAGTGAGTCGTTTGATGAGCAGTTCTTC. Protein sequence: CAISESFDEQFF.

This clonotype was found many times. The gene calls are TRBV11-3 and TRBJ2-3, with 9 bases that match TRBD1. After removal of 2 bases from V and 6 bases from J, the junction contained 12 bases not matched to a gene. The CDR3 spans 17 residues. Germline V lookup: CDR1 SGHNT, CDR2 YENEEA. Here the CDR3 DNA reads TGTGCCAGCAGCTTAAGTACCTCGGGACAGGGATACGATACGCAGTATTTT. Its translation is CASSLSTSGQGYDTQYF.

The V and J genes are TRBV7-6 and TRBJ2-2; D may be TRBD2 (5 bases). Germline assignment: CDR1 SGHVS and CDR2 FNYEAQ. Trimming took off 5 bases at V and 5 bases at J, with 12 bases between the two ends. The CDR3 has 14 residues. The CDR3: CASSAGPGTGELFF. The CDR3 nucleotides are TGTGCCAGCAGCGCGGGTCCCGGGACCGGGGAGCTGTTTTTT.

This clonotype was seen more than once but under ten times. The J gene is TRBJ1-1, the V gene TRBV5-1; possibly TRBD1 for D (5 bases). The germline V and J ends were trimmed by 0 bases and 5 bases, with 17 bases remaining between them. In germline, CDR1 is SGHRS, CDR2 YFSETQ. The CDR3 has 16 amino acids. The CDR3 nucleotides are TGCGCCAGCAGCTTGGAGGTTATGGGGCCGGGGACTGAAGCTTTCTTT. Its protein product is CASSLEVMGPGTEAFF.

J is TRBJ1-3 and V is TRBV12-3 or TRBV12-4, with unresolved D. V was pared by 8 bases and J by 3 bases, with 14 bases between. The CDR3 totals 14 residues. CDR3 loop: CASERGGGGNTIYF. The CDR3, as DNA: TGTGCCAGCGAGCGGGGAGGTGGTGGAAACACCATATATTTT.

The chain recombines TRBV29-1 with TRBJ1-2; 11 bases fit TRBD1. Germline V CDR1 and CDR2: SQVTM, ANQGSEA. The CDR3 length is 17 residues. J lost 1 base, V lost 5 bases, and 12 bases had no gene match. The CDR3 coding sequence is TGCAGCGTTTATCTCTCGGACAGGGGGCAGGATAACTATGGCTACACCTTC. Translation gives CSVYLSDRGQDNYGYTF.

The sample holds many counts of this clonotype. V is TRBV5-1 and J is TRBJ2-2, with 8 bases fitting TRBD1. J gave up 3 bases and V 4 bases, and 5 bases lay outside the gene matches. CDR3 length: 15 amino acids. Germline assignment: CDR1 SGHRS and CDR2 YFSETQ. Here the CDR3 DNA reads TGCGCCAGCAGCCTTCAGGGGGCAGACACCGGGGAGCTGTTTTTT. Translated, it gives CASSLQGADTGELFF.

The J gene is TRBJ2-5, the V gene TRBV11-3; 9 bases line up with TRBD1. From germline, CDR1 is SGHNT and CDR2 YENEEA. The V gene end was trimmed by 5 bases and the J gene end by 5 bases; junction bases not matched to a gene: 9. There are 15 residues in the CDR3. The CDR3 sequence: CASSMGTGSRETQYF. The CDR3 coding sequence is TGTGCCAGCAGCATGGGGACAGGGTCTAGGGAGACCCAGTACTTC.

The sample holds many counts of this clonotype. The chain recombines TRBV7-9 with TRBJ2-1; 7 nucleotides match TRBD2. The CDR3 runs to 13 residues. Germline V gene data show CDR1 as SEHNR and CDR2 as FQNEAQ (reference sequence). V lost 8 bases to trimming and J lost 2 bases; unmatched junction nucleotides: 3. CDR3: CASGLAAYNEQFF. CDR3 DNA sequence: TGTGCCAGCGGGCTAGCGGCCTACAATGAGCAGTTCTTC.

In its sample, this clonotype was seen a few times. This chain joins TRBV29-1 and TRBJ2-1, with D unresolved. V was cut by 4 bases and J by 7 bases, with 11 bases left in between. CDR1 and CDR2 (germline): SQVTM, ANQGSEA. CDR3 size: 12 residues. CDR3 nucleotide sequence: TGCAGCGTTGTGATTAGGCGGAATGAGCAGTTCTTC. Translating gives CSVVIRRNEQFF.

The rearrangement uses TRBV25-1 and TRBJ2-7; a weak D match, TRBD2 (6 bases). The CDR3 consists of 14 residues. The germline V gene has CDR1 MGHDK and CDR2 SYGVNS. V was cut by 7 bases and J by 1 base, with 14 bases left in between. The CDR3 spells CASNQEEGSYEQYF. CDR3 nucleotides: TGTGCCAGCAACCAGGAGGAGGGATCCTACGAGCAGTACTTC.

This clonotype was detected many times. The chain's CDR3 is CASSFGTSAYNEQFF. The CDR3 nucleotides read TGTGCCAGCAGCTTCGGGACTAGCGCTTACAATGAGCAGTTCTTC. The chain combines TRBV5-6 with TRBJ2-1, with TRBD2 identical over 10 bases. The V gene end was trimmed by 2 bases and the J gene end by 4 bases; junction bases not matched to a gene: 3. This CDR3 region has 15 residues. Germline V gives CDR1 SGHDT, CDR2 YYEEEE.

This clonotype was detected many times. CDR3 region: CASRKSEEAFF. CDR3 nucleotide sequence: TGTGCCAGCAGAAAAAGTGAGGAAGCTTTCTTT. The J gene is TRBJ1-1, the V gene TRBV6-6; D is undetermined. CDR1 and CDR2 (germline): MNHNY, SVGAGI (reference sequence). Trimming pared 6 bases from V and 8 bases from J, leaving 10 bases between. CDR3 length: 11 residues.

The gene calls are TRBV19 and TRBJ1-6; D is perhaps TRBD1 (5 bases). V lost 9 bases to trimming and J lost 8 bases, with 14 bases between them. The CDR3 spans 13 residues. Germline CDR1 and CDR2: LNHDA and SQIVND (reference sequence). The chain's CDR3 is CASNNRLDSPLHF. The DNA of the CDR3 is TGTGCCAGCAACAACAGGCTTGATTCACCCCTCCACTTT. The full variable domain, rest sourced from reference TRBV19 and TRBJ1-6, is DGGITQSPKYLFRKEGQNVTLSCEQNLNHDAMYWYRQDPGQGLRLIYYSQIVNDFQKGDIAEGYSVSREKKESFPLTVTSAQKNPTAFYLCASNNRLDSPLHFGNGTRLTVT.

There are many counts of this clonotype. The rearrangement links TRBV7-2 to TRBJ2-3; D uncertain. The CDR3 is 16 residues long. The germline CDR1 and CDR2 sequences are SGHTA and FQGNSA. Trimming left V 7 bases short and J 0 bases short, with 17 bases between. Written as DNA, the CDR3 is TGTGCCAGCACCCAACCCCAGGCGCTAAGCACAGATACGCAGTATTTT. This gives the protein CASTQPQALSTDTQYF.

This clonotype was recorded many times. This sequence joins TRBV10-3 and TRBJ1-4; a possible D gene is TRBD1 (5 bases). V lost 0 bases, J lost 5 bases, and 13 bases lay in between. The CDR3 runs to 16 residues. Germline V gene lookup returns CDR1 ENHRY and CDR2 SYGVKD. Here the CDR3 reads CAISESRGEGNEKLFF. The DNA of the CDR3 is TGTGCCATCAGTGAGTCGAGAGGGGAAGGAAATGAAAAACTGTTTTTT.

At least ten counts were recorded for this clonotype. This chain connects TRBV20-1 to TRBJ2-7; TRBD2 matches 10 bases. The CDR3 totals 13 residues. Germline V lookup: CDR1 DFQATT, CDR2 SNEGSKA (reference sequence). The junction had 6 bases not matched to a gene; V was cut back by 5 bases and J by 5 bases. The CDR3 DNA is TGCAGTGCTCCTGAGCGGGAGGGCCACGAGCAGTACTTC. This codes for CSAPEREGHEQYF.

This clonotype showed up many times. The gene calls are TRBV24-1 and TRBJ2-3; 8 positions agree with TRBD2. Per germline, CDR1 KGHDR and CDR2 SFDVKD. The CDR3 is 19 amino acids. After removal of 6 bases from V and 2 bases from J, the junction contained 18 bases not matched to a gene. The CDR3 bases are TGTGCCACCAGTTTGGCTCGGGCGGGAGGCCGGAAAAACACAGATACGCAGTATTTT. It codes for CATSLARAGGRKNTDTQYF.

The CDR3 protein is CASSFGAGRTGELFF. CDR3 in DNA: TGTGCCAGCAGCTTCGGAGCGGGACGGACCGGGGAGCTGTTTTTT. The V and J genes are TRBV5-6 and TRBJ2-2, with 7 bases identical to TRBD2. V lost 2 bases to trimming and J lost 5 bases; unmatched junction nucleotides: 6. From germline, CDR1 is SGHDT and CDR2 YYEEEE. The CDR3 runs to 15 residues.

In its sample, this clonotype was seen many times. The rearrangement uses TRBV11-3 and TRBJ2-7, with D possibly TRBD2 on 5 matching bases. CDR1 is SGHNT and CDR2 is YENEEA in the germline V gene. The CDR3 length is 16 residues. Trimming removed 3 bases from V and 2 bases from J, with 17 bases in between. This CDR3 reads CASSLGKDSLTYEQYF. As DNA, the CDR3 is TGTGCCAGCAGCTTGGGGAAGGACTCCCTCACCTACGAGCAGTACTTC.

In this sample, this clonotype turned up many times. V and J are TRBV20-1 and TRBJ2-1; TRBD2 might be the D (6 bases). The CDR3 loop spans 14 amino acids. The ends were cut back, 3 bases at V and 2 bases at J, with 11 bases in the middle. From germline, CDR1 is DFQATT and CDR2 SNEGSKA (reference sequence). The CDR3 region has the DNA TGCAGTGCTAGCTCCGGGACTGCCTACAATGAGCAGTTCTTC. Translating it yields CSASSGTAYNEQFF.

This chain connects TRBV7-8 to TRBJ2-7, with D unclear. Trimming took off 2 bases at V and 2 bases at J, with 13 bases between the two ends. This CDR3 spans 15 amino acids. CDR1 SGHVS and CDR2 FQNEAQ come from the germline V gene. The chain's CDR3 is CASSLRALKPYEQYF. The CDR3, as DNA: TGTGCCAGCAGCTTAAGGGCCCTGAAACCCTACGAGCAGTACTTC.

The chain combines TRBV20-1 with TRBJ2-7, with TRBD2 as a possible D gene (6 bases). V lost 5 bases and J lost 4, with 18 bases in between. The CDR3 is 14 residues long. Germline-derived CDR1 and CDR2 are DFQATT and SNEGSKA (reference sequence). CDR3 bases: TGCAGTGCTTGGGACTCAAAAGCCTCTTACGAGCAGTACTTC. This sequence encodes CSAWDSKASYEQYF.

This clonotype came up a few times. J is TRBJ2-7 and V is TRBV29-1, with a weak D call TRBD1 (5 bases). CDR3 length: 11 residues. CDR1 SQVTM and CDR2 ANQGSEA come from the germline V gene. With 4 bases removed from V and 5 bases from J, the gap between germline ends came to 9 bases. CDR3 loop: CSVAQDNEQYF. In nucleotides, the CDR3 is TGCAGCGTTGCTCAGGACAACGAGCAGTACTTC.

The sample holds many counts of this clonotype. The chain carries TRBV12-3 or TRBV12-4 and TRBJ2-7, with D possibly being TRBD1 (7 bases). Trimming shortened V by 3 bases and J by 4 bases, and 13 bases separated the two germline ends. The length of the CDR3 is 14 residues. CDR3 protein: CASSFGGTEYEQYF. The CDR3 coding sequence is TGTGCCAGCAGTTTTGGAGGGACAGAATACGAGCAGTACTTC.